Following are 30 T cell receptor beta chains from one sample sequenced in a study of T cell responses to AZD1222 COVID-19 vaccine. TCRdb keeps only in-frame clones here, not all; method: immunoSEQ multiplex PCR. The sample has about 120,000 clones; roughly 84% are singletons. The sample was peripheral blood, taken on day 0 of AZD1222 vaccination. The receptors were gathered from an adult in good health.

This chain links TRBV5-4 with TRBJ2-5; D is possibly TRBD2 (6 bases). Germline CDR1 and CDR2: SGHNT and YYREEE (reference sequence). The CDR3 has 13 residues. Trimming left V 2 bases short and J 4 bases short, with 9 bases between. The CDR3 protein is CASSFAGTETQYF. CDR3 bases: TGTGCCAGCAGCTTTGCGGGGACAGAGACCCAGTACTTC. Full variable domain (rest looked up from reference TRBV5-4 and TRBJ2-5): ETGVTQSPTHLIKTRGQQVTLRCSSQSGHNTVSWYQQALGQGPQFIFQYYREEENGRGNFPPRFSGLQFPNYSSELNVNALELDDSALYLCASSFAGTETQYFGPGTRLLVL.

The genes are TRBV6-1 and TRBJ1-2, with 7 bases fitting TRBD1. The CDR3 totals 15 residues. The V gene end was trimmed by 2 bases and the J gene end by 2 bases; junction bases not matched to a gene: 5. CDR1 is MNHNS and CDR2 is SASEGT in the germline V gene. CDR3 sequence reads: CASSESGTANYGYTF. In nucleotides, the CDR3 is TGTGCCAGCAGTGAATCGGGGACAGCGAACTATGGCTACACCTTC.

The chain joins TRBV18 to TRBJ1-3, with D maybe TRBD1 (5 bases). CDR3 length equals 18 residues. CDR1 KGHSH and CDR2 LQKENI come from the germline V gene. The ends were cut back, 4 bases at V and 1 base at J, with 20 bases in the middle. The CDR3, as DNA: TGTGCCAGCTCACGGACTTTATACTCACAGGTGTCTGGAAACACCATATATTTT. Translation gives CASSRTLYSQVSGNTIYF.

This clone was seen only a few times. V gene TRBV24-1 combines with J gene TRBJ2-7; TRBD1 matches at 9 bases. V gave up 9 bases and J gave up 2 bases; unmatched junction bases: 7. The V gene's germline CDR1 is KGHDR and CDR2 SFDVKD. This CDR3 has 14 amino acids. CDR3 sequence: CATGPGQGPYEQYF. The CDR3 DNA follows: TGTGCCACCGGACCGGGACAGGGCCCCTACGAGCAGTACTTC.

The chain has TRBV2 and TRBJ1-5, with a weak D call TRBD1 (5 bases). The V and J ends lost 8 bases and 2 bases respectively, with 10 bases between them. Germline CDR1 SNHLY, CDR2 FYNNEI. This CDR3 contains 13 residues. For the CDR3, the DNA is TGTGCCAGCGGCAGGGAGGGCAATCAGCCCCAGCATTTT. It translates to CASGREGNQPQHF.

The V call is TRBV13, the J call TRBJ1-2; possible D gene TRBD1, 6 bases. The V end lost 1 base, the J end lost 4 bases, and 7 bases lay between the germline ends. Germline V gene data show CDR1 as PRHDT and CDR2 as FYEKMQ (reference sequence). The CDR3 runs 13 residues. In nucleotides, the CDR3 is TGTGCCAGCAGCTTAGACAGGGTCTATGGCTACACCTTC. Translation gives CASSLDRVYGYTF.

This clone was detected only a few times. The V call is TRBV6-4, the J call TRBJ2-3; D remains ambiguous. Per germline, CDR1 MRHNA and CDR2 SNTAGT. The length of the CDR3 is 14 residues. Trimming stripped 8 bases from V and 0 bases from J, with 12 bases between. The CDR3 spells CASAQDGSTDTQYF. CDR3 coding DNA: TGTGCCAGCGCCCAGGACGGTAGCACAGATACGCAGTATTTT.

The chain links TRBV10-3 to TRBJ2-1, with 10 bases lining up with TRBD2. V dropped 10 bases and J dropped 6; count of bases not matched to a gene: 12. CDR1 ENHRY and CDR2 SYGVKD come from the germline V gene. The CDR3 covers 15 residues. Written as DNA, the CDR3 is TGTGCCACCCTACCGGTAGCGGGAGGACCCAATGAGCAGTTCTTC. It is translated as CATLPVAGGPNEQFF.

The chain combines TRBV29-1 with TRBJ1-6; 9 bases fit TRBD1. The CDR3 consists of 11 residues. Looked up from germline, CDR1 is SQVTM and CDR2 is ANQGSEA. The V segment lost 7 bases and the J segment 14 bases; nucleotides outside the gene matches: 6. CDR3 protein: CSADDRGTLHF. The DNA for the CDR3 is TGCAGCGCCGACGACAGGGGGACCCTCCACTTT. Looking up the rest from reference TRBV29-1 and TRBJ1-6 gives the full variable domain: SAVISQKPSRDICQRGTSLTIQCQVDSQVTMMFWYRQQPGQSLTLIATANQGSEATYESGFVIDKFPISRPNLTFSTLTVSNMSPEDSSIYLCSADDRGTLHFGNGTRLTVT.

This chain links TRBV30 with TRBJ1-4, with TRBD1 as a possible D gene (5 bases). Germline values: CDR1 GTSNPN, CDR2 SVGIG (reference sequence). The V end lost 5 bases, the J end lost 5 bases, and 15 bases lay between the germline ends. The CDR3 has 14 amino acids. CDR3 loop: CAWGTTARNEKLFF. For the CDR3, the DNA is TGTGCCTGGGGGACCACAGCGAGAAATGAAAAACTGTTTTTT.

Concerning this clone: One end of the junction does not line up with germline, which may come from a read error. This chain uses TRBV29-1 with TRBJ1-2, with no clear D. The length of the CDR3 is 10 residues. Germline loops: CDR1 SQVTM, CDR2 ANQGSEA. The CDR3 here is CSVEDREPLF. DNA of the CDR3: TGCAGCGTTGAAGATCGGGAGCCGCTCTTC.

This clone was found once. The chain links TRBV7-6 to TRBJ2-3; perhaps D is TRBD1 or TRBD2 (6 bases each). Per germline, CDR1 SGHVS and CDR2 FNYEAQ. The germline V and J ends were trimmed by 8 bases and 3 bases, with 18 bases remaining between them. The CDR3 extends over 15 amino acids. CDR3 bases: TGTGCCAGCGCTCTGGGGGGCCGGGATACAGATACGCAGTATTTT. Amino acid sequence: CASALGGRDTDTQYF. Complete variable domain (other parts from reference TRBV7-6 and TRBJ2-3): GAGVSQSPRYKVTKRGQDVALRCDPISGHVSLYWYRQALGQGPEFLTYFNYEAQQDKSGLPNDRFSAERPEGSISTLTIQRTEQRDSAMYRCASALGGRDTDTQYFGPGTRLTVL.

The genes are TRBV18 and TRBJ2-6; 8 bases are shared with TRBD2. The trim removed 2 bases at V and 0 bases at J, leaving 6 bases unmatched. Germline V gene lookup returns CDR1 KGHSH and CDR2 LQKENI. This CDR3 region has 18 residues. CDR3 sequence (DNA): TGTGCCAGCTCACCAAGGGCTAGCGGGTACTCTGGGGCCAACGTCCTGACTTTC. It yields the protein CASSPRASGYSGANVLTF.

The J gene is TRBJ2-1, the V gene TRBV5-8; 7 bases agree with TRBD2. Trimming took 3 bases from V and 7 from J; bases not matched to a gene: 19. Germline lookup yields CDR1 SGHTS and CDR2 YDEGEE. The CDR3 spans 18 residues. The CDR3 nucleotides are TGTGCCAGCAGCTATATCTTTGGCGGGAGTCATCTTTTTAATGAGCAGTTCTTC. It specifies CASSYIFGGSHLFNEQFF.

This sequence joins TRBV7-2 and TRBJ2-2; either TRBD1 or TRBD2 may fit D (5 bases each). Germline V gene sequence: CDR1 SGHTA, CDR2 FQGNSA. V lost 4 bases to trimming and J lost 5 bases, with 11 bases between them. CDR3 length equals 14 residues. This CDR3 reads CASSSYRTTGELFF. Here the CDR3 DNA reads TGTGCCAGCAGCTCCTACAGGACTACCGGGGAGCTGTTTTTT.

The V gene is TRBV14, the J gene TRBJ1-6, with D hard to call. V was shortened by 3 bases and J by 17 bases, with 17 bases between the two germline ends. Germline CDR1 reads SGHDN; CDR2 reads FVKESK. CDR3 length: 13 residues. The CDR3 coding sequence is TGTGCCAGCAGCCAGTCTCCCTCAAATTCGGTCCACTTT. Its protein is CASSQSPSNSVHF.

The genes are TRBV3-1 (or the pseudogene TRBV3-2) and TRBJ2-2; no clear D. V lost 0 bases and J lost 2, with 7 bases in between. Germline loops: CDR1 LGHDT, CDR2 YNNKEL (reference sequence). This CDR3 has 15 amino acids. For the CDR3, the DNA is TGTGCCAGCAGCCAAGAGATATCCAACACCGGGGAGCTGTTTTTT. It is translated as CASSQEISNTGELFF.

This clone was recorded only once. The chain is built from TRBV28 and TRBJ1-6; 7 positions agree with TRBD1. Trimming took 6 bases from V and 7 from J; bases not matched to a gene: 9. The CDR3 is 15 amino acids. Germline V gene lookup returns CDR1 MDHEN and CDR2 SYDVKM. For the CDR3, the DNA is TGTGCCAGCAGGGAACAGGGGTTCGAAAATTCACCCCTCCACTTT. Its translation: CASREQGFENSPLHF.

The CDR3 here is CASSPNGREKLFF. CDR3 sequence (DNA): TGTGCCAGCAGCCCCAACGGTCGGGAAAAACTGTTTTTT. The chain employs TRBV7-9 and TRBJ1-4; D not certain. Germline V gives CDR1 SEHNR, CDR2 FQNEAQ (reference sequence). Trimming stripped 5 bases from V and 8 bases from J, with 12 bases between. The CDR3 contains 13 residues.

The V and J genes are TRBV28 and TRBJ2-7; D tentatively fits TRBD1 or TRBD2 (6 bases each). The CDR3 covers 13 residues. Germline values: CDR1 MDHEN, CDR2 SYDVKM. With 6 bases removed from V and 4 bases from J, the gap between germline ends came to 13 bases. For the CDR3, the DNA is TGTGCCAGCAGGAACGAAGGGGGGTACGAGCAGTACTTC. It is translated as CASRNEGGYEQYF.

V is TRBV6-6 and J is TRBJ2-2; 12 nucleotides agree with TRBD2. Trimming removed 5 bases from V and 3 bases from J; junction bases left unmatched: 7. CDR3 length equals 17 residues. The germline gives CDR1 MNHNY, CDR2 SVGAGI (reference sequence). CDR3 sequence reads: CASSLRLAGVYTGELFF. CDR3 in DNA: TGTGCCAGCAGTCTCCGACTAGCGGGGGTATACACCGGGGAGCTGTTTTTT.

The chain carries TRBV30 and TRBJ1-6; D is unresolved. The CDR3 is 13 residues long. Trimming pared 3 bases from V and 9 bases from J, leaving 12 bases between. Germline CDR1 is GTSNPN and CDR2 is SVGIG (reference sequence). For the CDR3, the DNA is TGTGCCTGGAGCCGTACGGTCCCTTCACCCCTCCACTTT. Its protein product is CAWSRTVPSPLHF.

The count of this clone is one. The chain has TRBV21-1 and TRBJ2-7; TRBD1 reflects the table's D call only, with no check against the DNA. TRBV21-1 is termed a pseudogene. The CDR3 has 16 amino acids. CDR3 sequence (DNA): TGTGCCAGCAGCAAAGCGCTCGGGACAGGGCGATACGAGCAGTACTTC. The encoded protein is CASSKALGTGRYEQYF.

The J gene is TRBJ1-2, the V gene TRBV4-2; possibly TRBD1 for D (6 bases). The CDR3 length is 14 residues. Trimming pared 3 bases from V and 1 base from J, leaving 9 bases between. CDR1 and CDR2 (germline): LGHNA, YNFKEQ. CDR3 amino acids: CASSHGQSNYGYTF. The CDR3 DNA reads TGTGCCAGCAGCCATGGACAGAGTAACTATGGCTACACCTTC.

The chain uses TRBV18 and TRBJ2-7; no firm D call. The CDR3 runs 13 residues. CDR1 KGHSH and CDR2 LQKENI come from the germline V gene. V lost 1 base and J lost 3, with 7 bases in between. In DNA, the CDR3 is TGTGCCAGCTCACCACGGGGTTTCTACGAGCAGTACTTC. Its protein product is CASSPRGFYEQYF.

V is TRBV3-1 (or the pseudogene TRBV3-2) and J is TRBJ1-1; D perhaps matches TRBD1 (5 bases). Germline V gene sequence: CDR1 LGHDT, CDR2 YNNKEL (reference sequence). CDR3 length equals 15 residues. V lost 3 bases to trimming and J lost 3 bases, with 14 bases between them. CDR3 region: CASSHLRRDYTEAFF. CDR3 nucleotide sequence: TGTGCCAGCAGCCACCTACGACGGGACTACACTGAAGCTTTCTTT.

Comments on this clone: Sequence at one end of the junction differs from germline and may be a read error. The J gene is TRBJ2-7, the V gene TRBV19; the D gene is possibly TRBD1 (5 bases). The CDR3 consists of 14 residues. Germline CDR1 reads LNHDA; CDR2 reads SQIVND (reference sequence). CDR3 sequence reads: CASSTTSKGQEQYF. The CDR3 DNA reads TGTGCCAGCAGTACCACCTCGAAGGGGCAAGAGCAGTACTTC.

The chain couples TRBV28 to TRBJ2-7, with D maybe TRBD2 (6 bases). With 5 bases removed from V and 1 base from J, the gap between germline ends came to 12 bases. Germline V gives CDR1 MDHEN, CDR2 SYDVKM. The CDR3 is 14 residues long. DNA for the CDR3: TGTGCCAGCAGTCCCGGGACTCTATCCTACGAGCAGTACTTC. Encoded protein: CASSPGTLSYEQYF.

The CDR3 region is CASSLTGGPITGELFF. For the CDR3, the DNA is TGTGCCAGCAGCTTGACCGGGGGACCTATCACCGGGGAGCTGTTTTTT. V and J are TRBV5-6 and TRBJ2-2; D is perhaps TRBD2 (6 bases). The germline CDR1 and CDR2 sequences are SGHDT and YYEEEE. Trimming took off 1 base at V and 4 bases at J, with 14 bases between the two ends. The CDR3 has 16 residues.

In the case of this clone: The junction departs from the called germline gene at one end, perhaps through a read error. V usage is TRBV19 and J usage is TRBJ1-2, with D unresolved. CDR1 is LNHDA and CDR2 is SQIVND in the germline V gene (reference sequence). There are 13 residues in the CDR3. This chain's CDR3 is CASSIMDGHRSSF. CDR3 nucleotides: TGTGCCAGTAGTATCATGGACGGTCACCGGAGCTCCTTC.